Sequencing of this TCR beta chain was carried out in a study of regulatory T cells in long-lasting Graves disease. Specified time point: persistent/refractory GD, antithyroid drugs over 5 years with positive TRAb. PBMC RNA was the source of the TCR library. Clinicians diagnosed Graves' disease using American Thyroid Association guidelines. In building TCR beta libraries, iRepertoire HTBI primers were used together with Arm-PCR of CDR3 regions. TCRdb reprocessed the multiplex PCR reads with MiXCR, giving one entry per CDR3 protein. The sample contains approximately 440,000 distinct CDR3 sequences, 20% to 30% of which appear only once. The CDR3 totals 14 residues. Looked up from germline, CDR1 is SGHRS and CDR2 is YFSETQ. The V and J ends lost 3 bases and 1 base respectively, with 8 bases between them. Findings and limits, study-wide: Between persistent patients, thousands of public clonotypes were shared, exceeding the roughly 1,000 shared between new patients. Favoring TRBV28, TRBJ1-2 and TRBJ2-5 was a feature seen in persistent disease.

Worth noting for this clonotype: What it binds is unknown.

V gene TRBV5-1 combines with J gene TRBJ1-3; the D gene is possibly TRBD1 (6 bases). The receptor was derived from a female donor with Graves disease. Sequenced here: peripheral blood mononuclear cells (PBMCs), sampled when the disease was refractory, from a patient treated with antithyroid drugs. The CDR3 DNA reads as TGCGCCAGCAGCTACGGGACATCTGGAAACACCATATATTTT. Amino acids: CASSYGTSGNTIYF. Looking up the rest from reference TRBV5-1 and TRBJ1-3 gives the full variable domain: KAGVTQTPRYLIKTRGQQVTLSCSPISGHRSVSWYQQTPGQGLQFLFEYFSETQRNKGNFPGRFSGRQFSNSRSEMNVSTLELGDSALYLCASSYGTSGNTIYFGEGSWLTVV.